The 7 T cell receptor beta chains below come from one sample, sequenced in a study of shared clonotypes between healthy human individuals. TCRdb keeps only in-frame clones here, not all; method: immunoSEQ multiplex PCR. The sample consists of about 500,000 clones, around 77% of them appearing once. Material: PBMCs. The origin of the receptors is a woman in her thirties or forties in good health. Some clones in this sample may be carry-over from other donors' samples.

The chain is built from TRBV11-2 and TRBJ1-3; 8 positions agree with TRBD1. Germline V lookup: CDR1 SGHAT, CDR2 FQNNGV. V was clipped by 4 bases and J by 4 bases; unmatched bases: 3. The CDR3 runs 14 residues. The CDR3 bases are TGTGCCAGCAGCTCGACAGGGGCCGGAAACACCATATATTTT. This encodes CASSSTGAGNTIYF.

This clone came up a few times. Being one base from a much bigger clone, this may be a read error. The CDR3 does not close with the conserved phenylalanine or tryptophan, likely indicating a read error. V usage is TRBV7-2 and J usage is TRBJ1-2, with a weak D call TRBD1 (5 bases). The V and J ends lost 5 bases and 6 bases respectively, with 22 bases between them. This CDR3 spans 16 amino acids. Germline V CDR1 and CDR2: SGHTA, FQGNSA. CDR3 loop: CASSQFTPRQGDGYTS. The CDR3 coding sequence is TGTGCCAGCAGCCAATTTACCCCCAGGCAGGGAGATGGCTACACCTCC.

This clone was counted ten times or more. The chain joins TRBV11-1 to TRBJ2-7; 7 nucleotides line up with TRBD2. After removal of 6 bases from V and 5 bases from J, the junction contained 7 bases not matched to a gene. This CDR3 is 13 amino acids long. Germline lookup yields CDR1 SGHAT and CDR2 FQDESV (reference sequence). CDR3 nucleotide sequence: TGTGCCAGCAGGGGCGGGAGTATGAACGAGCAGTACTTC. Its protein is CASRGGSMNEQYF.

CDR3 nucleotides: TGCGCCAGCAGCCAAGGACTACAGGGAGATAGCAATCAGCCCCAGCATTTT. Amino acid sequence: CASSQGLQGDSNQPQHF. The rearrangement uses TRBV4-1 and TRBJ1-5; D may be TRBD1 (6 bases). There are 17 residues in the CDR3. CDR1 is MGHRA, CDR2 YSYEKL, per germline. V was cut by 1 base and J by 0 bases, with 13 bases left in between.

This clone was seen only a few times. The CDR3 loop is CASSPPGGGDRGGYTF. The CDR3 DNA reads TGTGCCAGCTCACCACCGGGAGGGGGCGACCGTGGAGGCTACACCTTC. V and J are TRBV18 and TRBJ1-2, with 7 positions matching TRBD1. Germline V gene data show CDR1 as KGHSH and CDR2 as LQKENI. There are 16 residues in the CDR3. V was pared by 0 bases and J by 8 bases, with 12 bases of the junction left unmatched.

V usage is TRBV11-2 and J usage is TRBJ2-1; the D gene is possibly TRBD2 (5 bases). This CDR3 is 14 amino acids long. Germline assignment: CDR1 SGHAT and CDR2 FQNNGV. Trimming removed 7 bases from V and 9 bases from J, with 19 bases in between. The DNA for the CDR3 is TGTGCCAGCACCGACTGGGCTAGCAGTGGTGAGCAGTTCTTC. Residues: CASTDWASSGEQFF. Drawing the rest from reference TRBV11-2 and TRBJ2-1, the complete variable domain is EAGVAQSPRYKIIEKRQSVAFWCNPISGHATLYWYQQILGQGPKLLIQFQNNGVVDDSQLPKDRFSAERLKGVDSTLKIQPAKLEDSAVYLCASTDWASSGEQFFGPGTRLTVL.

Concerning this clone itself: This sample also contains other DNA sequences that code for the same CDR3. The chain is built from TRBV5-4 and TRBJ1-5; unclear D gene. Trimming left V 0 bases short and J 0 bases short, with 7 bases between. The CDR3 is 15 residues long. Per germline, CDR1 SGHNT and CDR2 YYREEE (reference sequence). CDR3 amino acids: CASSLGGDSNQPQHF. Written as DNA, the CDR3 is TGTGCCAGCAGCTTGGGGGGTGATAGCAATCAGCCCCAGCATTTT.